This T cell receptor (beta chain) was observed in a study of CD8 T cells in Susac syndrome. RNA in amounts of roughly 0.5 to 1 ug was reverse transcribed with random hexamers. One entry per CDR3 protein results from TCRdb running MiXCR on the immunoSEQ multiplex PCR reads. The sample consists of hundreds of thousands of distinct CDR3 sequences, about 94% of them appearing once. V shed 6 bases and J 3 bases; nucleotides not matched to a gene: 5. Germline V CDR1 and CDR2: MGHDK, SYGVNS. This CDR3 is built from 14 residues. TEMRA cells were FACS-enriched, with CD8+ and CD4+ T cells isolated negatively. Sequencing input: CD4+ T cells from PBMCs. This sequence was found in a human donor with multiple sclerosis. The rearrangement joins TRBV25-1 to TRBJ1-3, with 7 nucleotides matching TRBD1. CDR3 sequence: CASRPGTVGNTIYF. CDR3 DNA sequence: TGTGCCAGCAGGCCCGGGACAGTTGGAAACACCATATATTTT.